Listed here is a single TCR beta chain. What it binds is unknown. Here immunoSEQ multiplex PCR was the method, and the copy in TCRdb shows in-frame clones only, minus some. The data hold 100,000 to 150,000 clones, with more than 70% observed a single time. Time point defined: peripheral blood 6 weeks after treatment start. The data belong to a study of PD-L1 blockade in urothelial cancer. Background on the study: Male sex and bladder-origin urothelial cancer were recorded for about 90% of the roughly 30 patients. T cell content in blood samples showed a median of approximately 150,000.

The length of the CDR3 is 16 residues. Trimming pared 2 bases from V and 1 base from J, leaving 12 bases between. The germline CDR1 and CDR2 sequences are MNHEY and SVGAGI. The study's findings and limits: When pretreatment blood TCR clonality was below the median, it predicted better survival.

The sample was PBMCs, taken around atezolizumab (anti-PD-L1) treatment. This sequence originates from a man aged 50 to 60 with urothelial cancer. The rearrangement joins TRBV6-5 to TRBJ2-1; possible D gene TRBD1, 5 bases. CDR3 protein: CASSYRTPQSYNEQFF. In DNA form, the CDR3 reads TGTGCCAGCAGTTACCGGACACCACAATCCTACAATGAGCAGTTCTTC.